These T cell receptor beta chains were read from a single sample in a study of blood T cell repertoires in COVID-19. Libraries were prepared by immunoSEQ multiplex PCR; TCRdb keeps only in-frame clonotypes and omits some of them. The sample lists some 160,000 clones; 85% were seen once. Sequencing used PBMCs or T cells enriched from blood (not recorded which). These receptors came from a woman aged 40 to 55 who had recovered from COVID-19. Both conserved end residues are part of each CDR3. Each record gives: CDR3 DNA, CDR3 protein, clone size, D gene, J gene, V gene. The D gene is left open where the match is weak. Size is stated for part of the rows, as once, few or many counts, or as a class when the clone is expanded.

CDR3 DNA: TGTGCCAGCAGTTCACCTGGACTGAACTATGGCTACACCTTC; CDR3 protein: CASSSPGLNYGYTF; clone size: once; D gene: -; J gene: TRBJ1-2; V gene: TRBV27
CDR3 DNA: TGTGCCAGCAGCTTAACGGGGGCTGGGGAGCTGTTTTTT; CDR3 protein: CASSLTGAGELFF; clone size: -; D gene: -; J gene: TRBJ2-2; V gene: TRBV7-3
CDR3 DNA: TGTGCCACCAGTGATCTAACCCCACGGACAGCTAGTATTAACAACACCATATATTTT; CDR3 protein: CATSDLTPRTASINNTIYF; clone size: -; D gene: -; J gene: TRBJ1-3; V gene: TRBV24-1
CDR3 DNA: TGTGCCAGCAGCCGACGGGACAGGGATGAGCAGTACTTC; CDR3 protein: CASSRRDRDEQYF; clone size: once; D gene: TRBD1; J gene: TRBJ2-7; V gene: TRBV7-6
CDR3 DNA: TGTGCCAGCAGCTTAGGGGACAGCCTGTATTCACCCCTCCACTTT; CDR3 protein: CASSLGDSLYSPLHF; clone size: many; D gene: TRBD1; J gene: TRBJ1-6; V gene: TRBV7-9
CDR3 DNA: TGTGCCAGCAGTGAAGCGGATAACAGATCGAATCAGCCCCAGCATTTT; CDR3 protein: CASSEADNRSNQPQHF; clone size: -; D gene: -; J gene: TRBJ1-5; V gene: TRBV6-1
CDR3 DNA: TGTGCCTGGAGGAGCTATGGCTACACCTTC; CDR3 protein: CAWRSYGYTF; clone size: -; D gene: -; J gene: TRBJ1-2; V gene: TRBV30
CDR3 DNA: TGTGCCAGCAGTGAAGGGAGAGGAGGGAGCAATCAGCCCCAGCATTTT; CDR3 protein: CASSEGRGGSNQPQHF; clone size: -; D gene: -; J gene: TRBJ1-5; V gene: TRBV25-1
CDR3 DNA: TGTGCCAGCAGATCAATAGCGGGATTGCGGACCTACGAGCAGTACTTC; CDR3 protein: CASRSIAGLRTYEQYF; clone size: few; D gene: TRBD2; J gene: TRBJ2-7; V gene: TRBV11-2
CDR3 DNA: TGTGCCAGCTCACAACCCGGGACTAGCTACGAGCAGTACTTC; CDR3 protein: CASSQPGTSYEQYF; clone size: -; D gene: TRBD2; J gene: TRBJ2-7; V gene: TRBV18
CDR3 DNA: TGTGCCAGTAGATCGGACAGAGGAGCTGGAAACACCATATATTTT; CDR3 protein: CASRSDRGAGNTIYF; clone size: -; D gene: -; J gene: TRBJ1-3; V gene: TRBV19
CDR3 DNA: TGCAGCGCCCATAAGACTAGCGGGAGATTGCAGTATTTT; CDR3 protein: CSAHKTSGRLQYF; clone size: -; D gene: TRBD2; J gene: TRBJ2-3; V gene: TRBV29-1
CDR3 DNA: TGTGCCAGCAGTTTATTCGCCGGGACAGGGTCCGACGAGCAGTACTTC; CDR3 protein: CASSLFAGTGSDEQYF; clone size: -; D gene: TRBD1; J gene: TRBJ2-7; V gene: TRBV27
CDR3 DNA: TGTGCCAGCAGTCCCCGGGAAGACAATCAGCCCCAGCATTTT; CDR3 protein: CASSPREDNQPQHF; clone size: -; D gene: -; J gene: TRBJ1-5; V gene: TRBV28
CDR3 DNA: TGTGCCAGCAGCTCCACTAGCGGGCTCACAGATACGCAGTATTTT; CDR3 protein: CASSSTSGLTDTQYF; clone size: -; D gene: TRBD2; J gene: TRBJ2-3; V gene: TRBV11-2
CDR3 DNA: TGTGCCAGCAGCCTTTCAGGCTCCGGCTCTGGAAACACCATATATTTT; CDR3 protein: CASSLSGSGSGNTIYF; clone size: once; D gene: -; J gene: TRBJ1-3; V gene: TRBV7-9
CDR3 DNA: TGCGCCAGCAGTCAGAACTTTTGCGGGGCAGACACCGGGGAGCTGTTTTTT; CDR3 protein: CASSQNFCGADTGELFF; clone size: -; D gene: -; J gene: TRBJ2-2; V gene: TRBV23-1
CDR3 DNA: TGTGCCAGCACTCAAGGGGAAACTGAAGCTTTCTTT; CDR3 protein: CASTQGETEAFF; clone size: -; D gene: -; J gene: TRBJ1-1; V gene: TRBV6-5
CDR3 DNA: TGTGCCAGCAGCTCCCGGGACAGGGCCCACAATGAGCAGTTCTTC; CDR3 protein: CASSSRDRAHNEQFF; clone size: -; D gene: TRBD1; J gene: TRBJ2-1; V gene: TRBV7-9
CDR3 DNA: TGTGCCAGCAGCGTAGGCGGGACAGACTACAATGAGCAGTTCTTC; CDR3 protein: CASSVGGTDYNEQFF; clone size: -; D gene: -; J gene: TRBJ2-1; V gene: TRBV9
CDR3 DNA: TGCGCCAGCAGCCAAGTCGGGACAGGGCTGTATGGCTACACCTTC; CDR3 protein: CASSQVGTGLYGYTF; clone size: -; D gene: TRBD1; J gene: TRBJ1-2; V gene: TRBV4-1
CDR3 DNA: TGTGCCAGCAGTGAAAACGTAGGCAGGGGAGAATATGGCTACACCTTC; CDR3 protein: CASSENVGRGEYGYTF; clone size: -; D gene: -; J gene: TRBJ1-2; V gene: TRBV6-1
CDR3 DNA: TGTGCCAGCAGCGGCGGGGGATATACGCAGTATTTT; CDR3 protein: CASSGGGYTQYF; clone size: once; D gene: TRBD2; J gene: TRBJ2-3; V gene: TRBV14
CDR3 DNA: TGTGCCAGCAGCCCTAGGGTGGGACTAGCGGGAGCTAATGAGCAGTTCTTC; CDR3 protein: CASSPRVGLAGANEQFF; clone size: -; D gene: TRBD2; J gene: TRBJ2-1; V gene: TRBV11-2
CDR3 DNA: TGTGCCAGCAGCTTCAGGGGGCAAGACACCGGGGAGCTGTTTTTT; CDR3 protein: CASSFRGQDTGELFF; clone size: -; D gene: TRBD1; J gene: TRBJ2-2; V gene: TRBV7-9
CDR3 DNA: TGTGCCTGGAGTGTGGCTCCTTCCGTCTCCTACGAGCAGTACTTC; CDR3 protein: CAWSVAPSVSYEQYF; clone size: few; D gene: -; J gene: TRBJ2-7; V gene: TRBV30
CDR3 DNA: TGTGCTAGTGGTAAAAGCGGGAGGGCCGTAGAGACCCAGTACTTC; CDR3 protein: CASGKSGRAVETQYF; clone size: -; D gene: TRBD2; J gene: TRBJ2-5; V gene: TRBV12-5
CDR3 DNA: TGTGCCAGCAGTGGTCAAGGACAGGGGGCTGGTGAGCAGTTCTTC; CDR3 protein: CASSGQGQGAGEQFF; clone size: -; D gene: TRBD1; J gene: TRBJ2-1; V gene: TRBV2
CDR3 DNA: TGTGCCAGCAGCTTAGGGCAGGAAACAGATACGCAGTATTTT; CDR3 protein: CASSLGQETDTQYF; clone size: few; D gene: -; J gene: TRBJ2-3; V gene: TRBV7-9
CDR3 DNA: TGTGCCATCAGAGCTCCGGGACAGGGGACCGGTGACTCACCCCTCCACTTT; CDR3 protein: CAIRAPGQGTGDSPLHF; clone size: -; D gene: TRBD1; J gene: TRBJ1-6; V gene: TRBV10-3
CDR3 DNA: TGTGCCAGCAGCCAAGAAATACAGGGCCCCTATGGCTACACCTTC; CDR3 protein: CASSQEIQGPYGYTF; clone size: -; D gene: -; J gene: TRBJ1-2; V gene: TRBV14
CDR3 DNA: TGCGCCAGCAGCCTTCTTACAGGGGGAAGCACAGATACGCAGTATTTT; CDR3 protein: CASSLLTGGSTDTQYF; clone size: -; D gene: TRBD1; J gene: TRBJ2-3; V gene: TRBV4-1
CDR3 DNA: TGTGCCAGCAGCTTGTCGACAGGGGGCGGTGAAAAACTGTTTTTT; CDR3 protein: CASSLSTGGGEKLFF; clone size: -; D gene: TRBD1; J gene: TRBJ1-4; V gene: TRBV11-2
CDR3 DNA: TGCGCCAGCAGCTTGGACCAGTATGGCTACACCTTC; CDR3 protein: CASSLDQYGYTF; clone size: -; D gene: -; J gene: TRBJ1-2; V gene: TRBV5-1
CDR3 DNA: TGTGCCAGCAGTGTCCCGGGACAAAGCACAGATACGCAGTATTTT; CDR3 protein: CASSVPGQSTDTQYF; clone size: few; D gene: -; J gene: TRBJ2-3; V gene: TRBV2
CDR3 DNA: TGTGCCATTTTACAGGGGGCTGAGACCCAGTACTTC; CDR3 protein: CAILQGAETQYF; clone size: -; D gene: TRBD1; J gene: TRBJ2-5; V gene: TRBV2
CDR3 DNA: TGTGCCAGCGCTTACCAAGGGGGGAACACCGGGGAGCTGTTTTTT; CDR3 protein: CASAYQGGNTGELFF; clone size: -; D gene: -; J gene: TRBJ2-2; V gene: TRBV6-5
CDR3 DNA: TGTGCCAGCAGCGACTCAGGGGGCGTTGAAAAACTGTTTTTT; CDR3 protein: CASSDSGGVEKLFF; clone size: many; D gene: TRBD1; J gene: TRBJ1-4; V gene: TRBV6-5
CDR3 DNA: TGTGCCAGCAGCGGAAACAGGGGGCCGCGGCAGTACTTC; CDR3 protein: CASSGNRGPRQYF; clone size: -; D gene: TRBD1; J gene: TRBJ2-7; V gene: TRBV9
CDR3 DNA: TGTGCCAGCTCACCACCAGAATTGGCTGGGGGCCTCTACGAGCAGTACTTC; CDR3 protein: CASSPPELAGGLYEQYF; clone size: -; D gene: -; J gene: TRBJ2-7; V gene: TRBV18
CDR3 DNA: TGTGCCAGCAGCTTAGAATCTTGGGGACAGTCCTACAATGAGCAGTTCTTC; CDR3 protein: CASSLESWGQSYNEQFF; clone size: -; D gene: TRBD1; J gene: TRBJ2-1; V gene: TRBV7-9
CDR3 DNA: TGTGCCAGCAGTTTACGAGTTAATGAAAAACTGTTTTTT; CDR3 protein: CASSLRVNEKLFF; clone size: -; D gene: -; J gene: TRBJ1-4; V gene: TRBV12-3/TRBV12-4
CDR3 DNA: TGTGCCATCGAGAGTACCAGGGAGCAGTACTTC; CDR3 protein: CAIESTREQYF; clone size: -; D gene: -; J gene: TRBJ2-7; V gene: TRBV10-3
CDR3 DNA: TGTGCCAGCAGCCCAATCCCAGACAGGGGATCCGAGCAGTACTTC; CDR3 protein: CASSPIPDRGSEQYF; clone size: -; D gene: TRBD1; J gene: TRBJ2-7; V gene: TRBV3-1/TRBV3-2
CDR3 DNA: TGTGCCAGCAGTTCAGATCTGAACACTGAAGCTTTCTTT; CDR3 protein: CASSSDLNTEAFF; clone size: -; D gene: -; J gene: TRBJ1-1; V gene: TRBV6-2/TRBV6-3
CDR3 DNA: TGCGCCAGCAGCCCTGGGACAGGGGTCGGCTACACCTTC; CDR3 protein: CASSPGTGVGYTF; clone size: -; D gene: TRBD1; J gene: TRBJ1-2; V gene: TRBV5-1
CDR3 DNA: TGTGCCAGCGGGCAGGGGGGTCAGCCCCAGCATTTT; CDR3 protein: CASGQGGQPQHF; clone size: -; D gene: TRBD1; J gene: TRBJ1-5; V gene: TRBV3-1/TRBV3-2
CDR3 DNA: TGCGCCAGCAGCCCTGCAGGGGGAAGATCCTACGAGCAGTACTTC; CDR3 protein: CASSPAGGRSYEQYF; clone size: -; D gene: TRBD1; J gene: TRBJ2-7; V gene: TRBV4-1
CDR3 DNA: TGTGCCACCAGCAGAGATCTGGCAGGGCGAGGCGAGCAGTACTTC; CDR3 protein: CATSRDLAGRGEQYF; clone size: -; D gene: -; J gene: TRBJ2-7; V gene: TRBV15
CDR3 DNA: TGTGCCAGCAGTTCTACCGGGGACTACGAGCAGTACTTC; CDR3 protein: CASSSTGDYEQYF; clone size: -; D gene: -; J gene: TRBJ2-7; V gene: TRBV6-5
CDR3 DNA: TGTGCCAGCAGCCGGTATGGTACCACCATATATTTT; CDR3 protein: CASSRYGTTIYF; clone size: once; D gene: -; J gene: TRBJ1-3; V gene: TRBV11-2
CDR3 DNA: TGTGCCAGCTCACCGGACAGGGGAACGAATCAGCCCCAGCATTTT; CDR3 protein: CASSPDRGTNQPQHF; clone size: -; D gene: TRBD1; J gene: TRBJ1-5; V gene: TRBV18
CDR3 DNA: TGTGCCAGCTCACCTGGGGCGGAAGAGACCCAGTACTTC; CDR3 protein: CASSPGAEETQYF; clone size: -; D gene: -; J gene: TRBJ2-5; V gene: TRBV18
CDR3 DNA: TGCGCCAGCAGCTCGATTATACAGGGGGCCGAAGCTTTCTTT; CDR3 protein: CASSSIIQGAEAFF; clone size: -; D gene: TRBD1; J gene: TRBJ1-1; V gene: TRBV5-1
CDR3 DNA: TGTGCCAGCAGTTACTTCAGGGGGACCGGGGAGCTGTTTTTT; CDR3 protein: CASSYFRGTGELFF; clone size: -; D gene: TRBD1; J gene: TRBJ2-2; V gene: TRBV6-5
CDR3 DNA: TGTGCCAGTGGGGACTTTTACAATGAGCAGTTCTTC; CDR3 protein: CASGDFYNEQFF; clone size: -; D gene: -; J gene: TRBJ2-1; V gene: TRBV27
CDR3 DNA: TGTGCCAGCAGCCAAGGCCAACAGGGCCCAGAGACCCAGTACTTC; CDR3 protein: CASSQGQQGPETQYF; clone size: -; D gene: -; J gene: TRBJ2-5; V gene: TRBV3-1/TRBV3-2
CDR3 DNA: TGTGCCAGCAGGACTAGCGGGAGGACACATGAGCAGTTCTTC; CDR3 protein: CASRTSGRTHEQFF; clone size: -; D gene: TRBD2; J gene: TRBJ2-1; V gene: TRBV7-3
CDR3 DNA: TGTGCCAGCAGCGTAGCTAGCGGGGGACGGGAGACCCAGTACTTC; CDR3 protein: CASSVASGGRETQYF; clone size: -; D gene: TRBD2; J gene: TRBJ2-5; V gene: TRBV9
CDR3 DNA: TGTGCCACCAGCACCGACAGAGATAATTCACCCCTCCACTTT; CDR3 protein: CATSTDRDNSPLHF; clone size: -; D gene: -; J gene: TRBJ1-6; V gene: TRBV15